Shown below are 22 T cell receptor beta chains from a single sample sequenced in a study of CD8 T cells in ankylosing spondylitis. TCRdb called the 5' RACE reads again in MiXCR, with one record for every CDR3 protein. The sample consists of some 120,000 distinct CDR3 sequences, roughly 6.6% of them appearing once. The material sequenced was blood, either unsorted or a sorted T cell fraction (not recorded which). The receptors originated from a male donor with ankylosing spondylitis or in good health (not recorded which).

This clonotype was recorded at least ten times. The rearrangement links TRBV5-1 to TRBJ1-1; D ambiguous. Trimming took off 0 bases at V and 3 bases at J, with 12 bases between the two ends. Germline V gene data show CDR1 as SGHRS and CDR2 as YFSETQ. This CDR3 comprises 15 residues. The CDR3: CASSLAPLLDTEAFF. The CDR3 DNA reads TGCGCCAGCAGCTTGGCCCCCTTATTGGACACTGAAGCTTTCTTT.

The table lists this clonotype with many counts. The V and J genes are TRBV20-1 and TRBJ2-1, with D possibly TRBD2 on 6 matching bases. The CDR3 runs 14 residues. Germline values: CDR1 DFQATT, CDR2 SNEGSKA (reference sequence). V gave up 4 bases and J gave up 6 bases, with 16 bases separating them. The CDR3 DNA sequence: TGCAGTGCTAAGACTAGATTCGGGTCCAATGAGCAGTTCTTC. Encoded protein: CSAKTRFGSNEQFF.

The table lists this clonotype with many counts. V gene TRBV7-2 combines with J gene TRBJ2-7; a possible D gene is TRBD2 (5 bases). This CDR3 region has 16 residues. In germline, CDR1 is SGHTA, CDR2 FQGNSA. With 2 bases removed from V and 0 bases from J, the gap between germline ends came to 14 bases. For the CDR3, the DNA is TGTGCCAGCAGCTTATGGGCGGGCCTTAGCTCCTACGAGCAGTACTTC. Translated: CASSLWAGLSSYEQYF. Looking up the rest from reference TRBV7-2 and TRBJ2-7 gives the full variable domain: GAGVSQSPSNKVTEKGKDVELRCDPISGHTALYWYRQSLGQGLEFLIYFQGNSAPDKSGLPSDRFSAERTGGSVSTLTIQRTQQEDSAVYLCASSLWAGLSSYEQYFGPGTRLTVT.

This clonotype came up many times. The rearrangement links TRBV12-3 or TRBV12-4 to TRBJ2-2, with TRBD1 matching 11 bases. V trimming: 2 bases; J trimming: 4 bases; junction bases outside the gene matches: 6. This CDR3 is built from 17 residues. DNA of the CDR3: TGTGCCAGCAGTTTACTCGGGACAGGGGGTTCCACCGGGGAGCTGTTTTTT. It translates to CASSLLGTGGSTGELFF.

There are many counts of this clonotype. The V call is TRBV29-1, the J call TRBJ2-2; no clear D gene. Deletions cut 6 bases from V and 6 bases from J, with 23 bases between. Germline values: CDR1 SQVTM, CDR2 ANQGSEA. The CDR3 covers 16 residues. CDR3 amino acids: CSVATTKTLTAGELFF. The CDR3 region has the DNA TGCAGCGTGGCAACGACAAAAACCCTTACCGCCGGGGAGCTGTTTTTT.

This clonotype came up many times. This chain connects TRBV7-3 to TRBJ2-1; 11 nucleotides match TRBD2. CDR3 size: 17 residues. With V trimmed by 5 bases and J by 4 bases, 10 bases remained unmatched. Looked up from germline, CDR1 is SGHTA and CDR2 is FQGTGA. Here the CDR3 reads CASSASLAGGQYNEQFF. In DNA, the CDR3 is TGTGCCAGCAGCGCAAGTTTAGCGGGGGGGCAATACAATGAGCAGTTCTTC.

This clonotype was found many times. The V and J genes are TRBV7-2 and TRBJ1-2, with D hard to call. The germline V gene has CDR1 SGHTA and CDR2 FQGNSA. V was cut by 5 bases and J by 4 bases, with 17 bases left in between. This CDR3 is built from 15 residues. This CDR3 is CASSPRVRGPYGYTF. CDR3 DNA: TGTGCCAGCAGCCCAAGGGTGAGAGGCCCCTATGGCTACACCTTC.

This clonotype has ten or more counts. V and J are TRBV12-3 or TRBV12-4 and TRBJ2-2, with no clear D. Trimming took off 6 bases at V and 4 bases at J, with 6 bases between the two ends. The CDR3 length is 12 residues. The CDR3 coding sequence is TGTGCCAGCAGACCCTTCACCGGGGAGCTGTTTTTT. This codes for CASRPFTGELFF.

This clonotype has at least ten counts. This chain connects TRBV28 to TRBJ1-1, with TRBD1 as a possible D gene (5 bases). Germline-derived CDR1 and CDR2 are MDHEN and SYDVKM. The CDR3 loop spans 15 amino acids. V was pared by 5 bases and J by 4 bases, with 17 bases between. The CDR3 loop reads CASSPQGRGFTEAFF. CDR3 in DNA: TGTGCCAGCAGTCCCCAGGGAAGGGGTTTCACTGAAGCTTTCTTT.

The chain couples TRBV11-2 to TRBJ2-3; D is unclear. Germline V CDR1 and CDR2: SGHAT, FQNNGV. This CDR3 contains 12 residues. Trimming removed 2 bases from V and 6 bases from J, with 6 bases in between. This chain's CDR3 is CASSLYADTQYF. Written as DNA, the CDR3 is TGTGCCAGCAGCTTATATGCGGATACGCAGTATTTT.

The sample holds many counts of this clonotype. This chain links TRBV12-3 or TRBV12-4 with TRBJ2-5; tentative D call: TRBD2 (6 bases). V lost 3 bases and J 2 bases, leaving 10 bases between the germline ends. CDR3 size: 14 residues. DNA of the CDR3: TGTGCCAGCAGTTTGGGCGGGAATCAAGAGACCCAGTACTTC. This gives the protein CASSLGGNQETQYF.

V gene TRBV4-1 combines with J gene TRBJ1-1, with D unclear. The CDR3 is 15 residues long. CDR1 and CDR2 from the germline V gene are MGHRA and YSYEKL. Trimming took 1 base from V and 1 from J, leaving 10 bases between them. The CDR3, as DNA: TGCGCCAGCAGCCAAGGTCCCAGCCAGAACACTGAAGCTTTCTTT. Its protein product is CASSQGPSQNTEAFF.

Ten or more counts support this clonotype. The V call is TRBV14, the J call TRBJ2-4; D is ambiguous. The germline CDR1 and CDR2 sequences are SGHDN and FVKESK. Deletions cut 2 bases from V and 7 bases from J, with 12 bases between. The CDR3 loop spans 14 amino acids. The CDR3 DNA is TGTGCCAGCAGCCAAACGTCGTCAAGTAACATTCAGTACTTC. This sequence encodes CASSQTSSSNIQYF.

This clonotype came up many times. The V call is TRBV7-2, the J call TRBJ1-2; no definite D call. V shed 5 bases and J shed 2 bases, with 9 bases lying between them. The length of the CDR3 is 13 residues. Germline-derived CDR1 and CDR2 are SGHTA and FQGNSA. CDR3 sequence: CASSPQENYGYTF. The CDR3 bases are TGTGCCAGCAGCCCCCAGGAAAACTATGGCTACACCTTC.

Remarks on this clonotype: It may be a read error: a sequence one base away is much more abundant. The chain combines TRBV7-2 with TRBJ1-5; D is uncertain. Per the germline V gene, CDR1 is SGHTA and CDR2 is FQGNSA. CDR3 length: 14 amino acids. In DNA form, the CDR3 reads TGTGCCAGCAGCTCCATCTCGGGTGGATGGACCCACCATTTT. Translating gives CASSSISGGWTHHF.

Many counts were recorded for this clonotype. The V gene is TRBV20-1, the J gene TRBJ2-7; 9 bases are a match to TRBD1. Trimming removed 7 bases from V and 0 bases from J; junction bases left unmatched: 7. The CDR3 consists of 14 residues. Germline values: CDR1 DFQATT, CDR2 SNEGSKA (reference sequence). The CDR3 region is CSDLPGQGSYEQYF. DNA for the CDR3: TGCAGTGACCTGCCGGGACAGGGCTCCTACGAGCAGTACTTC.

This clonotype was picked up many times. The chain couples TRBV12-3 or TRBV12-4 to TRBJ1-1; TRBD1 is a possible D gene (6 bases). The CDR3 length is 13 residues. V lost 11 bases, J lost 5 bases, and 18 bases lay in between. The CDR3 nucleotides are TGTGCCTCCAGCCGGGCGGGACAAACTGAAGCTTTCTTT. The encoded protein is CASSRAGQTEAFF.

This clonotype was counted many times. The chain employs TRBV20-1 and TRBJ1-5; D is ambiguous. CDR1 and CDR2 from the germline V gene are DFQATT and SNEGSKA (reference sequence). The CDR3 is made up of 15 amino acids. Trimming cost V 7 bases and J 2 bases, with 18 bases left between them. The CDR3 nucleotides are TGCAGTGGGGCCCAGAGACTAGCGGGCAATCAGCCCCAGCATTTT. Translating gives CSGAQRLAGNQPQHF.

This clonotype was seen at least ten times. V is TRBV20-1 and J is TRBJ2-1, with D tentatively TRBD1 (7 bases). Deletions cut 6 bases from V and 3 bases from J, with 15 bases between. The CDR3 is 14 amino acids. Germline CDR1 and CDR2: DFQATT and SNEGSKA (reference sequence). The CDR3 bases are TGCAGTGCAACGACAGGGCGGGGCTACAATGAGCAGTTCTTC. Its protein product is CSATTGRGYNEQFF.

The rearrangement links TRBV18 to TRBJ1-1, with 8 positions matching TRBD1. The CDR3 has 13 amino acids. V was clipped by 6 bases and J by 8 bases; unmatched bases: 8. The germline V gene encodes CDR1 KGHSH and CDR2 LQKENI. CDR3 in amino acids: CASSPGDRSEAFF. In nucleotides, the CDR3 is TGTGCCAGCTCCCCCGGGGACAGGAGCGAAGCTTTCTTT.

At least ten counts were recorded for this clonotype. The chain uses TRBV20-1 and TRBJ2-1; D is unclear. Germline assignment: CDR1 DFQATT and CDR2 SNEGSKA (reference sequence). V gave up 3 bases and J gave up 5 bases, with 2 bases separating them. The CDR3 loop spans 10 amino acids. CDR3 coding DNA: TGCAGTGCTAGGAACAATGAGCAGTTCTTC. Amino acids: CSARNNEQFF.

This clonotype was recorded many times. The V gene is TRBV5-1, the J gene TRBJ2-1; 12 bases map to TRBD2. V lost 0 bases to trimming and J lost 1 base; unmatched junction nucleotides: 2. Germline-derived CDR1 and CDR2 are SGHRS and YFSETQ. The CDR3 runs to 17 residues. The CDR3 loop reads CASSLVGTSGSYNEQFF. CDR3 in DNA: TGCGCCAGCAGCTTGGTGGGGACTAGCGGGTCCTACAATGAGCAGTTCTTC. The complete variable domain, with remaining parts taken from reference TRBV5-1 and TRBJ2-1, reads KAGVTQTPRYLIKTRGQQVTLSCSPISGHRSVSWYQQTPGQGLQFLFEYFSETQRNKGNFPGRFSGRQFSNSRSEMNVSTLELGDSALYLCASSLVGTSGSYNEQFFGPGTRLTVL.